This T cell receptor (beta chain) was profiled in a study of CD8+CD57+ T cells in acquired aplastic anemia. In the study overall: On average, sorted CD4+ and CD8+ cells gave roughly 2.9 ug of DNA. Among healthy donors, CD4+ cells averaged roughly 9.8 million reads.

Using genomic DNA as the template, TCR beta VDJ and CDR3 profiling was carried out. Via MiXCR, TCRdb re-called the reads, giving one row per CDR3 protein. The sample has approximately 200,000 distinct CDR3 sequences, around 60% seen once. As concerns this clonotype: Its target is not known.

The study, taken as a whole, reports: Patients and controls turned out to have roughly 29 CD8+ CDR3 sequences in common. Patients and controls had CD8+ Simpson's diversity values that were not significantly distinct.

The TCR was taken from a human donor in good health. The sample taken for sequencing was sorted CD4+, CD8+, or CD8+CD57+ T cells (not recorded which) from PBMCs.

The CDR3 DNA reads as TGTGCCAGCAGCGCCTACCCCGGGACAGATGCGAACACTGAAGCTTTCTTT. Translated: CASSAYPGTDANTEAFF. The chain employs TRBV7-3 and TRBJ1-1; TRBD1 matches at 7 bases. V shed 5 bases, J shed 1 base, and the junction held 13 bases outside the gene matches. In germline, CDR1 is SGHTA, CDR2 FQGTGA. The CDR3 spans 17 residues.